One sample yielded the 22 T cell receptor beta chains listed below, sequenced in a study of Ad26.COV2.S vaccination and SARS-CoV-2 variants (dated by TCRdb to the early 2020s). What the treatment or condition label conveys for this sample: 19 received Ad26.COV2.S at low or high dose, single or two shots; about five received placebo; per-sample allocation not given. Repertoires of vaccine and placebo recipients were sequenced from samples collected on day 63 after the first injection. Receptor libraries were prepared by the immunoSEQ multiplex PCR assay. TCRdb holds this immuneACCESS table with in-frame rearrangements only. Some clones are missing; in checked studies, unresolved V genes explain under half, and the rest has no known cause. In all, the sample holds 440,000 or so clones, and 80% to 90% of those were seen once. The top ten clones comprise around 1.6% of the sample. The input for sequencing was peripheral blood, taken in a trial of Ad26.COV2.S vaccine versus placebo. The receptor source for this set is a person between 18 and 59 years old who received the Ad26.COV2.S COVID-19 vaccine or a placebo.

The chain carries TRBV5-1 and TRBJ2-7; possible D gene TRBD2, 6 bases. Germline lookup yields CDR1 SGHRS and CDR2 YFSETQ. V was trimmed by 4 bases and J by 1 base, leaving 12 bases between them. The CDR3 has 14 residues. In DNA form, the CDR3 reads TGCGCCAGCAGCCCCGGGACTCCTTCCTACGAGCAGTACTTC. Protein product: CASSPGTPSYEQYF.

This clone has more than one count but fewer than ten. The CDR3 spells CASSSGTLNQPQHF. CDR3 nucleotides: TGTGCCAGCAGCTCCGGGACGCTTAATCAGCCCCAGCATTTT. The chain joins TRBV7-9 to TRBJ1-5; D might be TRBD1 (5 bases). V lost 4 bases and J 4 bases, leaving 11 bases between the germline ends. The CDR3 has 14 residues. Germline V gene lookup returns CDR1 SEHNR and CDR2 FQNEAQ (reference sequence).

The V gene is TRBV5-8, the J gene TRBJ2-7; D unresolved. The CDR3 length is 14 residues. V lost 1 base and J lost 6, with 14 bases in between. Germline V gene lookup returns CDR1 SGHTS and CDR2 YDEGEE. The CDR3 loop reads CASSLSFYVPEQYF. DNA of the CDR3: TGTGCCAGCAGCTTGTCCTTCTACGTACCCGAGCAGTACTTC.

The CDR3 sequence is CASSPRGGGVTNEKLFF. In nucleotides, the CDR3 is TGTGCCAGCAGCCCACGCGGGGGAGGAGTAACTAATGAAAAACTGTTTTTT. This chain connects TRBV7-2 to TRBJ1-4, with D perhaps matching TRBD1 (5 bases). The CDR3 extends over 17 amino acids. Germline loops: CDR1 SGHTA, CDR2 FQGNSA. V was trimmed by 5 bases and J by 1 base, leaving 17 bases between them.

The V and J genes are TRBV6-2 or TRBV6-3 and TRBJ1-4; D is possibly TRBD1 (6 bases). Trimming left V 3 bases short and J 10 bases short, with 18 bases between. CDR3 length equals 15 residues. Per germline, CDR1 MNHEY and CDR2 SVGEGT. The CDR3 coding sequence is TGTGCCAGCAGTTATTCAGGGGTCCTCGTCGGAAAACTGTTTTTT. Translating gives CASSYSGVLVGKLFF.

The chain recombines TRBV5-5 with TRBJ1-1; maybe TRBD1 (6 bases). This CDR3 comprises 15 residues. The germline gives CDR1 SGHKS, CDR2 YYEKEE (reference sequence). Trimming took 3 bases from V and 1 from J, leaving 13 bases between them. CDR3 sequence: CASSSLTGANTEAFF. DNA of the CDR3: TGTGCCAGCAGCTCCTTGACAGGTGCGAACACTGAAGCTTTCTTT. Using reference TRBV5-5 and TRBJ1-1 for the parts outside the CDR3, the full variable domain is DAGVTQSPTHLIKTRGQQVTLRCSPISGHKSVSWYQQVLGQGPQFIFQYYEKEERGRGNFPDRFSARQFPNYSSELNVNALLLGDSALYLCASSSLTGANTEAFFGQGTRLTVV.

The chain recombines TRBV3-1 (or the pseudogene TRBV3-2) with TRBJ1-1; D remains unclear. Germline V gene data show CDR1 as LGHDT and CDR2 as YNNKEL (reference sequence). This CDR3 has 17 residues. Trimming cost V 0 bases and J 1 base, with 15 bases left between them. The CDR3 spells CASSQDSFSGRNTEAFF. DNA of the CDR3: TGTGCCAGCAGCCAAGATAGTTTTAGCGGCCGGAACACTGAAGCTTTCTTT.

The chain is built from TRBV5-1 and TRBJ1-3, with no clear D. The length of the CDR3 is 15 residues. The germline V and J ends were trimmed by 2 bases and 0 bases, with 9 bases remaining between them. CDR1 SGHRS and CDR2 YFSETQ come from the germline V gene. This chain's CDR3 is CASSLDTGSGNTIYF. For the CDR3, the DNA is TGCGCCAGCAGCTTAGACACCGGCTCTGGAAACACCATATATTTT.

The chain links TRBV7-3 to TRBJ2-2; weak D call: TRBD1 (6 bases). The germline CDR1 and CDR2 sequences are SGHTA and FQGTGA. V lost 1 base, J lost 0 bases, and 9 bases lay in between. CDR3 length equals 16 residues. The CDR3 here is CASSLSGGPNTGELFF. As DNA, the CDR3 is TGTGCCAGCAGCTTAAGTGGGGGCCCGAACACCGGGGAGCTGTTTTTT.

The chain recombines TRBV3-1 (or the pseudogene TRBV3-2) with TRBJ1-4; no reliable D call. The CDR3 runs 17 residues. V was trimmed by 3 bases and J by 0 bases, leaving 14 bases between them. CDR1 and CDR2 (germline): LGHDT, YNNKEL (reference sequence). The CDR3 sequence: CASSHGEISATNEKLFF. The CDR3 nucleotides read TGTGCCAGCAGCCATGGGGAAATTTCGGCAACTAATGAAAAACTGTTTTTT.

This sequence joins TRBV9 and TRBJ2-3, with 8 nucleotides matching TRBD1. The junction had 3 bases not matched to a gene; V was cut back by 4 bases and J by 2 bases. The length of the CDR3 is 14 residues. Germline loops: CDR1 SGDLS, CDR2 YYNGEE. In nucleotides, the CDR3 is TGTGCCAGCAGCCAGACAGGGGTCACAGATACGCAGTATTTT. Amino acids: CASSQTGVTDTQYF. Full variable domain (remainder filled in from reference TRBV9 and TRBJ2-3): DSGVTQTPKHLITATGQRVTLRCSPRSGDLSVYWYQQSLDQGLQFLIQYYNGEERAKGNILERFSAQQFPDLHSELNLSSLELGDSALYFCASSQTGVTDTQYFGPGTRLTVL.

This sequence joins TRBV6-5 and TRBJ1-1, with D hard to call. V was shortened by 2 bases and J by 4 bases, with 14 bases between the two germline ends. CDR1 MNHEY and CDR2 SVGAGI come from the germline V gene. This CDR3 region has 15 residues. CDR3 DNA: TGTGCCAGCAGTTACCCGGCCCGGGGAATCACTGAAGCTTTCTTT. The encoded protein is CASSYPARGITEAFF.

The chain couples TRBV7-2 to TRBJ1-1; possibly TRBD1 for D (5 bases). The V end was cut by 5 bases, the J end by 0 bases, with 10 bases between. The germline V gene encodes CDR1 SGHTA and CDR2 FQGNSA. The CDR3 is made up of 14 amino acids. Here the CDR3 reads CASSPATVNTEAFF. DNA of the CDR3: TGTGCCAGCAGCCCAGCGACAGTGAACACTGAAGCTTTCTTT.

This chain joins TRBV30 and TRBJ2-5; TRBD2 is a possible D gene (6 bases). Germline lookup yields CDR1 GTSNPN and CDR2 SVGIG (reference sequence). The V end lost 3 bases, the J end lost 2 bases, and 13 bases lay between the germline ends. This CDR3 has 14 amino acids. CDR3 DNA sequence: TGTGCCTGGAGAGTCAAGAGCGGGCAAGAGACCCAGTACTTC. Protein product: CAWRVKSGQETQYF.

The table lists this clone with a count of one. The chain is built from TRBV28 and TRBJ1-1, with unresolved D. V was shortened by 3 bases and J by 5 bases, with 10 bases between the two germline ends. CDR3 length equals 13 residues. CDR1 and CDR2 (germline): MDHEN, SYDVKM. This CDR3 reads CASSFRDRTEAFF. In DNA, the CDR3 is TGTGCCAGCAGTTTTCGTGACCGGACTGAAGCTTTCTTT.

CDR3: CASSQMDGRTSVFF. The CDR3 DNA sequence: TGCGCCAGCAGCCAAATGGACGGACGGACTAGCGTTTTCTTC. The J gene is TRBJ2-1, the V gene TRBV4-1, with TRBD2 matching 9 bases. The ends lost 2 bases at V and 16 bases at J; junction bases unmatched: 12. This CDR3 is built from 14 residues. The germline gives CDR1 MGHRA, CDR2 YSYEKL.

The genes are TRBV28 and TRBJ1-1; TRBD1 aligns across 7 bases. The CDR3 sequence is 14 residues long. V lost 7 bases to trimming and J lost 4 bases; unmatched junction nucleotides: 9. CDR1 and CDR2 from the germline V gene are MDHEN and SYDVKM. The DNA of the CDR3 is TGTGCCAGCATCCAGGGGGGGGCGGGCACTGAAGCTTTCTTT. It encodes CASIQGGAGTEAFF.

This clone was detected a few times. The chain uses TRBV24-1 and TRBJ1-5; perhaps TRBD1 as D (6 bases). The CDR3 has 11 residues. Germline V gene lookup returns CDR1 KGHDR and CDR2 SFDVKD. Trimming removed 5 bases at V and 11 bases at J, with 9 bases between. The CDR3 here is CATSAGVTQHF. In DNA, the CDR3 is TGTGCCACCAGTGCAGGGGTGACCCAGCATTTT.

The chain joins TRBV18 to TRBJ1-1; 8 bases align to TRBD1. The V gene end was trimmed by 3 bases and the J gene end by 1 base; junction bases not matched to a gene: 4. This CDR3 contains 15 residues. In germline, CDR1 is KGHSH, CDR2 LQKENI. CDR3 amino acids: CASSPTDRGNTEAFF. The CDR3 coding sequence is TGTGCCAGCTCACCTACCGACAGGGGGAACACTGAAGCTTTCTTT.

The chain combines TRBV25-1 with TRBJ1-6; D might be TRBD1 (5 bases). The CDR3 runs to 13 residues. Germline values: CDR1 MGHDK, CDR2 SYGVNS. Between the trimmed V and J ends, which lost 6 bases and 9 bases, there was a span of 12 bases. CDR3 sequence reads: CASRVSGGSPLHF. The CDR3, as DNA: TGTGCCAGCAGGGTATCGGGGGGTTCACCCCTCCACTTT.

The J gene is TRBJ2-6, the V gene TRBV2; D is unclear. The ends were cut back, 4 bases at V and 0 bases at J, with 25 bases in the middle. This CDR3 contains 21 residues. Germline CDR1 reads SNHLY; CDR2 reads FYNNEI. In DNA form, the CDR3 reads TGTGCCAGCAGTGGACACCCATTATCCATTACATTTTTCTCTGGGGCCAACGTCCTGACTTTC. Protein product: CASSGHPLSITFFSGANVLTF.

CDR3 sequence (DNA): TGTGCCAGCAGCCCGAGGGGCGGGTCAGTTGAAAAACTGTTTTTT. Translated, it gives CASSPRGGSVEKLFF. The chain combines TRBV6-5 with TRBJ1-4; D is perhaps TRBD1 (5 bases). Germline V gene lookup returns CDR1 MNHEY and CDR2 SVGAGI. V lost 6 bases, J lost 7 bases, and 18 bases lay in between. The CDR3 is 15 residues long.